These 17 T cell receptor beta chains originate from one sample sequenced in a study of graft-versus-host responses after intestinal transplantation. The protocol was immunoSEQ multiplex PCR, while the TCRdb copy is restricted to in-frame clones and leaves out a portion. The sample has tens of thousands of clones; about nine tenths are singletons. Sequences were derived from PBMCs, sampled 98 days after intestinal transplantation. These receptors were obtained from a human patient who received an intestinal transplant, so some T cells may come from the graft donor.

In regard to this clone: Germline and junction disagree at one end, which may indicate a read error. V gene TRBV4-1 combines with J gene TRBJ2-7; 15 bases match TRBD2. Germline V gene lookup returns CDR1 MGHRA and CDR2 YSYEKL. The CDR3 is made up of 16 amino acids. The CDR3: CASSQDGTSGGYEQYF. DNA of the CDR3: TGTGCCAGCAGCCAAGATGGGACTAGCGGGGGGTACGAGCAGTACTTC.

This chain connects TRBV10-1 to TRBJ2-2, with 8 bases matching TRBD1. This CDR3 spans 14 amino acids. Germline loops: CDR1 WNHNN, CDR2 SYGVQD (reference sequence). Unmatched junction bases numbered 4, after V lost 4 bases and J lost 6 bases. DNA for the CDR3: TGCGCCAGCAGTGGTCAGGGGGCGGCCGGGGAGCTGTTTTTT. It yields the protein CASSGQGAAGELFF.

The chain carries TRBV7-3 and TRBJ1-1; unclear D gene. V was cut by 5 bases and J by 0 bases, with 7 bases left in between. In germline, CDR1 is SGHTA, CDR2 FQGTGA. This CDR3 region has 13 residues. Here the CDR3 reads CASSPRVNTEAFF. DNA of the CDR3: TGTGCCAGCAGCCCAAGGGTGAACACTGAAGCTTTCTTT.

The rearrangement uses TRBV9 and TRBJ1-6; D perhaps matches TRBD1 (5 bases). CDR1 SGDLS and CDR2 YYNGEE come from the germline V gene. The length of the CDR3 is 18 residues. Trimming removed 3 bases from V and 2 bases from J, with 18 bases in between. This CDR3 reads CASSARPSEGTYNSPLHF. The CDR3 region has the DNA TGTGCCAGCAGCGCCCGACCGTCCGAGGGGACCTATAATTCACCCCTCCACTTT.

J is TRBJ2-3 and V is TRBV7-3, with no clear D. Germline V gene sequence: CDR1 SGHTA, CDR2 FQGTGA. V shed 0 bases and J shed 1 base, with 11 bases lying between them. This CDR3 has 16 amino acids. Here the CDR3 reads CASSLTSAWGTDTQYF. The CDR3 nucleotides are TGTGCCAGCAGCTTAACATCGGCCTGGGGCACAGATACGCAGTATTTT.

The chain uses TRBV4-1 and TRBJ2-3; 7 nucleotides match TRBD2. The germline CDR1 and CDR2 sequences are MGHRA and YSYEKL. With V trimmed by 5 bases and J by 0 bases, 2 bases remained unmatched. CDR3 length: 14 residues. The CDR3 sequence: CASSDSGSTDTQYF. CDR3 bases: TGCGCCAGCAGCGATAGCGGGAGCACAGATACGCAGTATTTT.

The chain joins TRBV28 to TRBJ2-1, with 11 bases lining up with TRBD2. Germline V gene lookup returns CDR1 MDHEN and CDR2 SYDVKM. This CDR3 region has 16 residues. V gave up 0 bases and J gave up 4 bases; unmatched junction bases: 2. The CDR3 here is CASSLWGLAAYNEQFF. The CDR3 nucleotides are TGTGCCAGCAGTTTATGGGGACTAGCGGCTTACAATGAGCAGTTCTTC.

V usage is TRBV5-1 and J usage is TRBJ2-3; 9 positions agree with TRBD1. This CDR3 region has 14 residues. The germline V gene has CDR1 SGHRS and CDR2 YFSETQ. J lost 4 bases, V lost 4 bases, and 4 bases had no gene match. The CDR3, as DNA: TGCGCCAGCAGCCGGGACAGGGCCCCAGATACGCAGTATTTT. Translation: CASSRDRAPDTQYF.

The chain uses TRBV6-6 and TRBJ1-5; TRBD1 aligns across 7 bases. Unmatched junction bases numbered 3, after V lost 8 bases and J lost 2 bases. Germline V CDR1 and CDR2: MNHNY, SVGAGI (reference sequence). CDR3 length: 13 amino acids. CDR3 residues: CASGGGGNQPQHF. DNA for the CDR3: TGTGCCAGCGGAGGGGGCGGCAATCAGCCCCAGCATTTT.

The chain joins TRBV6-5 to TRBJ1-2, with D unresolved. Trimming took 3 bases from V and 3 from J, leaving 14 bases between them. The CDR3 totals 15 residues. The V gene's germline CDR1 is MNHEY and CDR2 SVGAGI. The CDR3, as DNA: TGTGCCAGCAGTTATAGAGTTTCACCCTACTATGGCTACACCTTC. Translating gives CASSYRVSPYYGYTF.

The rearrangement links TRBV11-3 to TRBJ2-7, with 8 nucleotides matching TRBD1. Unmatched junction bases numbered 6, after V lost 5 bases and J lost 3 bases. The CDR3 sequence is 14 residues long. CDR1 SGHNT and CDR2 YENEEA come from the germline V gene. CDR3 protein: CASSPGTGNYEQYF. The CDR3 nucleotides read TGTGCCAGCAGCCCCGGGACAGGTAACTACGAGCAGTACTTC.

This sequence joins TRBV2 and TRBJ2-7; D is unclear. This CDR3 is built from 10 residues. V lost 4 bases, J lost 7 bases, and 5 bases lay in between. CDR1 SNHLY and CDR2 FYNNEI come from the germline V gene. The CDR3 here is CASSVEEQYF. The DNA for the CDR3 is TGTGCCAGCAGTGTAGAAGAGCAGTACTTC. The variable domain in full, completed from reference TRBV2 and TRBJ2-7, reads EPEVTQTPSHQVTQMGQEVILRCVPISNHLYFYWYRQILGQKVEFLVSFYNNEISEKSEIFDDQFSVERPDGSNFTLKIRSTKLEDSAMYFCASSVEEQYFGPGTRLTVT.

CDR3 DNA: TGTGCCAGTAGTGAGGGGGACTTGAACACTGAAGCTTTCTTT. Its protein product is CASSEGDLNTEAFF. This sequence joins TRBV19 and TRBJ1-1; weak D call: TRBD1 (6 bases). The V gene lost 5 bases and the J gene lost 0 bases, with 10 bases spanning the gap. This CDR3 contains 14 residues. Germline lookup yields CDR1 LNHDA and CDR2 SQIVND (reference sequence).

The chain joins TRBV5-1 to TRBJ2-3; 7 bases map to TRBD2. CDR3 length equals 16 residues. The germline V gene encodes CDR1 SGHRS and CDR2 YFSETQ. V trimming: 0 bases; J trimming: 6 bases; junction bases outside the gene matches: 10. CDR3 DNA: TGCGCCAGCAGCTTGGCCCCCGGGGGGTTAGAGGATACGCAGTATTTT. It yields the protein CASSLAPGGLEDTQYF.

The chain links TRBV6-5 to TRBJ2-5, with TRBD2 matching 7 bases. The junction had 10 bases not matched to a gene; V was cut back by 7 bases and J by 5 bases. The CDR3 is made up of 14 amino acids. Germline V lookup: CDR1 MNHEY, CDR2 SVGAGI. CDR3 nucleotides: TGTGCCAGCACCACGGGACTACCTCGGGAGACCCAGTACTTC. It is translated as CASTTGLPRETQYF.

This clone has only one observation. This chain joins TRBV19 and TRBJ2-7, with 9 bases aligning to TRBD2. The CDR3 has 16 residues. From germline, CDR1 is LNHDA and CDR2 SQIVND (reference sequence). Trimming at V came to 8 bases and at J to 2 bases, leaving 13 bases not matched to a gene. CDR3 in DNA: TGTGCCAGTTCTAAGTCGTTGACTAGCGGCCCCTACGAGCAGTACTTC. It encodes CASSKSLTSGPYEQYF. Full variable domain (missing parts from reference TRBV19 and TRBJ2-7): DGGITQSPKYLFRKEGQNVTLSCEQNLNHDAMYWYRQDPGQGLRLIYYSQIVNDFQKGDIAEGYSVSREKKESFPLTVTSAQKNPTAFYLCASSKSLTSGPYEQYFGPGTRLTVT.

V is TRBV11-1 and J is TRBJ2-7; unclear D gene. Between the trimmed V and J ends, which lost 2 bases and 0 bases, there was a span of 5 bases. The germline V gene encodes CDR1 SGHAT and CDR2 FQDESV (reference sequence). The CDR3 consists of 13 residues. This CDR3 reads CASSLTASYEQYF. The CDR3 coding sequence is TGTGCCAGCAGCTTAACAGCCTCCTACGAGCAGTACTTC.